This T cell receptor beta chain came from a study of shared clonotypes between healthy human individuals. Whole-study context: CD8 memory received one plate per donor, CD8 naive two, CD4 memory three and CD4 naive three. General study findings and limits: Non-shared clonotypes displayed generation probabilities falling below those of clonotypes present in all four donors.

Execution of the assay was at deep level. Assay: immunoSEQ multiplex PCR; the TCRdb copy retains only in-frame clones and omits some. The sample includes roughly 1.4 million clones, 97% to 99% of them seen just once. Germline V lookup: CDR1 SNHLY, CDR2 FYNNEI. The CDR3 is 14 amino acids. As concerns this clone: What it binds is not known.

Sequencing was carried out using naive CD4+ T cells sorted from blood. The subset was: CD45RA+ positively selected. The chain employs TRBV2 and TRBJ1-5, with D maybe TRBD1 (5 bases). The source is a man between 25 and 39 years old in good health. The CDR3 DNA reads as TGTGCTTCACGGGCGGGAGGGGTCTATCAGCCCCAGCATTTT. It is translated as CASRAGGVYQPQHF.